Here is one T cell receptor beta chain with its context. Its antigen remains unidentified. Within the sample, other DNA sequences also encode this same CDR3. Healthy adults negative for HIV, lacking recent acute infections or vaccinations, served as donors. This entry comes from a study of shared clonotypes between healthy human individuals. Study-wide findings and caveats: Generally, naive subsets (rather than memory subsets) showed larger estimated richness.

The genomic DNA of each subset was split evenly across several immunoSEQ plates. The data were produced by immunoSEQ multiplex PCR, yet TCRdb's version contains in-frame clones alone and is incomplete. The table includes about 2 million clones, around 95% detected once. From germline, CDR1 is ENHRY and CDR2 SYGVKD. The CDR3 spans 15 residues. Trimming pared 0 bases from V and 0 bases from J, leaving 7 bases between. The chain combines TRBV10-3 with TRBJ2-3; maybe TRBD2 (6 bases). Sequenced: naive CD4+ T cells sorted from blood. Stated subset: CD45RA+ positively selected. This sequence was found in a man between 18 and 35 years old in good health. This CDR3 reads CAISESSGSTDTQYF. The CDR3 DNA reads TGTGCCATCAGTGAGTCTAGCGGTAGCACAGATACGCAGTATTTT.